This entry is about one T cell receptor beta chain. These data belong to a study of blood T cell repertoires in COVID-19. At the level of the study: There were acute and convalescent COVID-19 samples, and they came from the United States, Italy and Spain.

As processed by the authors: Reference gene primer amplification in the assay estimated nucleated cell counts. Sequencing used immunoSEQ multiplex PCR; TCRdb keeps in-frame clones, though not all of them. From that table come the V and J calls and clone size; the DNA was used to work out D and trimming. The repertoire holds about 480,000 clones, with roughly 89% as singletons. Enrollment of patients from Seattle took place during active infection, with longitudinal follow-up. In germline, CDR1 is SGHTA, CDR2 FQGNSA. CDR3 length: 16 residues. Deletions cut 4 bases from V and 6 bases from J, with 16 bases between.

The sample taken for sequencing was peripheral blood. This clonotype was obtained from a man aged 18 to 29 with COVID-19, enrolled during active disease. This chain uses TRBV7-2 with TRBJ1-6; weak D call: TRBD1 (6 bases). For the CDR3, the DNA is TGTGCCAGCAGCTCCTCGGACAGCTTCCTTAATTCACCCCTCCACTTT. Amino acids: CASSSSDSFLNSPLHF.